This T cell receptor beta chain is drawn from a study of blood T cell repertoires in COVID-19. Study-level background: Samples of COVID-19 (acute and convalescent) were obtained from the United States, Italy and Spain.

This clone was observed once. The CDR3 is 16 amino acids. Trimming left V 8 bases short and J 2 bases short, with 16 bases between. CDR1 is SNHLY, CDR2 FYNNEI, per germline. TCRdb's table, derived via immunoSEQ multiplex PCR, lists solely in-frame clones and lacks some. Of over 150,000 clones in the sample, about 88% are singletons; the top ten hold 2.5%. Sequenced material: peripheral blood. The receptor's source is a woman older than 75 with COVID-19, enrolled during active disease. The rearrangement links TRBV2 to TRBJ1-6, with a tentative D call TRBD1 (5 bases). The CDR3 DNA reads as TGTGCCAGCCTCAAAGATACGGGGGCCTATAATTCACCCCTCCACTTT. Its protein is CASLKDTGAYNSPLHF.